What follows are 15 T cell receptor beta chains derived from one specimen sequenced in a study of human T cells and chemical hapten exposure. One entry per CDR3 protein results from TCRdb running MiXCR on the RACE reads. The sample carries about 40,000 distinct CDR3 sequences, roughly a tenth recorded once. As for time point: pre-sensitization, week 0. Stated treatment: therapeutic diphenylcyclopropenone sensitization with weekly scalp DPC. The starting material was whole blood, obtained in connection with sensitization to the hapten diphenylcyclopropenone (DPC). The source of these receptors is a man aged 25-45 years with alopecia areata. Some clones in this sample may be carry-over from other donors' samples.

The chain combines TRBV7-9 with TRBJ1-1; TRBD1 aligns across 8 bases. The CDR3 totals 15 residues. Germline lookup yields CDR1 SEHNR and CDR2 FQNEAQ (reference sequence). V dropped 3 bases and J dropped 2; count of bases not matched to a gene: 5. The CDR3: CASSLPTGVNTEAFF. CDR3 in DNA: TGTGCCAGCAGCTTGCCGACAGGGGTAAACACTGAAGCTTTCTTT.

As regards this clonotype: A much larger clone differs by one base, so this may be a read error. The chain uses TRBV6-1 and TRBJ2-3; 7 bases line up with TRBD1. CDR1 is MNHNS and CDR2 is SASEGT in the germline V gene. J was trimmed by 3 bases and V by 5 bases; bases with no gene match: 11. CDR3 length: 16 residues. The CDR3 spells CASSYQTGEPTDTQYF. CDR3 DNA: TGTGCCAGCAGTTACCAAACAGGGGAACCTACAGATACGCAGTATTTT.

Regarding this clonotype: The conserved phenylalanine or tryptophan is not found at the CDR3 terminus, so this likely reflects a read error. This chain joins TRBV20-1 and TRBJ2-2, with TRBD1 matching over 8 bases. This CDR3 comprises 14 residues. From germline, CDR1 is DFQATT and CDR2 SNEGSKA (reference sequence). The V segment lost 5 bases and the J segment 5 bases; nucleotides outside the gene matches: 7. The CDR3 region has the DNA TGCAGTGCTGGACGGACAGGGTTAACCGGGGAGCTGTTTCTT. Amino acids: CSAGRTGLTGELFL.

This clonotype has ten or more counts. The chain joins TRBV20-1 to TRBJ1-2; D gene uncertain. V lost 5 bases to trimming and J lost 0 bases, with 7 bases between them. CDR3 length: 12 residues. Per germline, CDR1 DFQATT and CDR2 SNEGSKA (reference sequence). CDR3 nucleotides: TGCAGTGCTGAACAGCCTAACTATGGCTACACCTTC. Protein: CSAEQPNYGYTF.

This clonotype was seen ten or more times. The chain employs TRBV10-2 and TRBJ1-6; D gene unclear. V was clipped by 2 bases and J by 5 bases, with 10 bases between them. CDR1 and CDR2 (germline): WSHSY, SAAADI. The CDR3 is 15 amino acids. The CDR3: CASSETIAHNSPLHF. The CDR3 DNA follows: TGCGCCAGCAGTGAGACAATCGCCCATAATTCACCCCTCCACTTT.

The rearrangement uses TRBV20-1 and TRBJ1-6, with 7 nucleotides matching TRBD1. J lost 0 bases, V lost 5 bases, and 13 bases had no gene match. Germline-derived CDR1 and CDR2 are DFQATT and SNEGSKA (reference sequence). The CDR3 runs 18 residues. CDR3 in DNA: TGCAGTGCTGAACGGGGGACAGACTTTGCCTCCTATAATTCACCCCTCCACTTT. Translated, it gives CSAERGTDFASYNSPLHF.

The chain carries TRBV27 and TRBJ2-7; perhaps TRBD2 as D (5 bases). CDR3 size: 17 residues. Germline CDR1 reads MNHEY; CDR2 reads SMNVEV (reference sequence). V was trimmed by 2 bases and J by 0 bases, leaving 17 bases between them. CDR3 residues: CASSLRRRALSSYEQYV. CDR3 in DNA: TGTGCCAGCAGTTTACGAAGGCGGGCCCTTAGCTCCTACGAGCAGTACGTC.

This chain connects TRBV28 to TRBJ2-5; 14 bases agree with TRBD2. V lost 5 bases to trimming and J lost 4 bases; unmatched junction nucleotides: 0. CDR3 length: 14 residues. Germline values: CDR1 MDHEN, CDR2 SYDVKM. The CDR3 sequence is CASSGLAGGETQYF. The DNA for the CDR3 is TGTGCCAGCAGTGGACTAGCGGGAGGAGAGACCCAGTACTTC.

The chain joins TRBV20-1 to TRBJ2-1; 10 bases line up with TRBD1. With 2 bases clipped from V and 7 bases from J, the junction kept 8 bases outside the gene matches. CDR3 length: 15 amino acids. Germline V lookup: CDR1 DFQATT, CDR2 SNEGSKA (reference sequence). The CDR3 spells CSARRQGAWENEQFF. The CDR3 coding sequence is TGCAGTGCTAGAAGACAGGGGGCTTGGGAGAATGAGCAGTTCTTC.

This clonotype has just a few counts. The chain combines TRBV10-3 with TRBJ2-5, with unresolved D. Germline V CDR1 and CDR2: ENHRY, SYGVKD. The CDR3 is 15 amino acids. Trimming pared 4 bases from V and 1 base from J, leaving 13 bases between. Written as DNA, the CDR3 is TGTGCCATCAGTGGACAACAGAGGTCCCAAGAGACCCAGTACTTC. Its translation is CAISGQQRSQETQYF.

This clonotype has ten or more counts. The chain combines TRBV4-3 with TRBJ2-2; TRBD2 might be the D (5 bases). V lost 0 bases to trimming and J lost 11 bases, with 13 bases between them. This CDR3 spans 14 amino acids. Germline loops: CDR1 LGHNA, CDR2 YSLEER. Here the CDR3 DNA reads TGCGCCAGCAGCCAAGATCCCTCCCCGGGAGAGCTGTTTTTT. As protein: CASSQDPSPGELFF.

In its sample, this clonotype was seen a few times. Written as DNA, the CDR3 is TGTGCCAGCTCACCACCGTCAGGTGCTAATTCACCCCTCCACTTT. Residues: CASSPPSGANSPLHF. The chain has TRBV18 and TRBJ1-6; D is unclear. Germline V gene sequence: CDR1 KGHSH, CDR2 LQKENI. There are 15 residues in the CDR3. The V end lost 0 bases, the J end lost 6 bases, and 9 bases lay between the germline ends.

This clonotype was counted a single time. An end of the junction does not agree with germline; a read error may underlie this. The chain combines TRBV10-3 with TRBJ2-6; 8 bases align to TRBD1. Looked up from germline, CDR1 is ENHRY and CDR2 is SYGVKD. This CDR3 spans 18 amino acids. The DNA of the CDR3 is TGTGCCATCAGTGGGCCGGGACAGGTCGACGCTGGGGCCAACATCCTGACTTTC. Protein: CAISGPGQVDAGANILTF.

This clonotype was picked up many times. The chain combines TRBV11-2 with TRBJ2-7, with TRBD1 identical over 7 bases. Germline V gene lookup returns CDR1 SGHAT and CDR2 FQNNGV. The V gene end was trimmed by 0 bases and the J gene end by 1 base; junction bases not matched to a gene: 3. The CDR3 is made up of 15 amino acids. CDR3 residues: CASSLEGGASYEQYF. CDR3 bases: TGTGCCAGCAGCTTAGAAGGGGGCGCGTCCTACGAGCAGTACTTC.

This clonotype was counted only a few times. The V and J genes are TRBV7-6 and TRBJ2-1; D gene unclear. Germline-derived CDR1 and CDR2 are SGHVS and FNYEAQ. The ends were cut back, 5 bases at V and 6 bases at J, with 11 bases in the middle. The CDR3 has 13 residues. CDR3 in amino acids: CASSRQIPNEQFF. The CDR3 coding sequence is TGTGCCAGCAGCCGCCAGATCCCCAATGAGCAGTTCTTC.